This T cell receptor beta chain comes out of a study of patients and donors after allogeneic stem cell transplantation. TCRdb independently ran MiXCR on the RT-PCR reads; one entry per CDR3 protein. This sample carries 800,000 to 1,000,000 distinct CDR3 sequences, more than 15% of them seen once, and the ten largest clones take about 6%. The CDR3 spans 17 residues. Looked up from germline, CDR1 is LGHDT and CDR2 is YNNKEL (reference sequence). V was cut by 2 bases and J by 8 bases, with 22 bases left in between. This chain connects TRBV3-1 to TRBJ2-1; a possible D gene is TRBD2 (5 bases). Sequencing was carried out using blood, either unsorted or a sorted T cell fraction (not recorded which). The TCR originated in a human donor who was either an allogeneic HSCT recipient or a stem cell or donor lymphocyte infusion donor (not recorded which). It is not recorded whose cells these are; they may come from a transplant donor. This chain's CDR3 is CASSQKRIPRTRDEQFF. The CDR3 DNA reads TGTGCCAGCAGCCAAAAGAGGATTCCCCGGACGCGGGATGAGCAGTTCTTC.